Listed below are T cell receptor beta chains from one sample, sequenced in a study of blood T cell repertoires in COVID-19. The protocol was immunoSEQ multiplex PCR, while the TCRdb copy is restricted to in-frame clones and leaves out a portion. The sample contains about 380,000 clones, around 92% of which appear only once. Sequenced sample: peripheral blood. These receptors were taken from a man in his forties with acute or convalescent COVID-19. Both conserved end residues are part of each CDR3. Each record gives: CDR3 DNA, CDR3 protein, V gene, D gene, clone size, J gene. A D gene is named only where the DNA matches it firmly. Part of the rows lack a size; the others show once, few, many or a class for expanded clones.

TGTGCCAGCAGCATCAACAGGGGAAACACTGAAGCTTTCTTT | CASSINRGNTEAFF | TRBV3-1/TRBV3-2 | TRBD1 | once | TRBJ1-1
TGTGCCAGCAGCTTAGACGTTCAGACTAATGAAAAACTGTTTTTT | CASSLDVQTNEKLFF | TRBV7-8 | NA | NA | TRBJ1-4
TGTGCCAGCAGACCACAGGAGAACACTGAAGCTTTCTTT | CASRPQENTEAFF | TRBV2 | NA | NA | TRBJ1-1
TGTGCCAGCTCGCAACAGGGGGCCGGTGAAAAACTGTTTTTT | CASSQQGAGEKLFF | TRBV18 | TRBD1 | once | TRBJ1-4
TGTGCCAGCAGCTTAGCGGGAGGGCCGACTACGCAGTATTTT | CASSLAGGPTTQYF | TRBV7-3 | TRBD2 | NA | TRBJ2-3
TGTGCCACCAGCAGAAACACGGGAGGACTAGCCAAAAACATTCAGTACTTC | CATSRNTGGLAKNIQYF | TRBV15 | TRBD2 | NA | TRBJ2-4
TGTGCCACCAGCTTTTCAGGGGCCGGGGTGGAAGAGACCCAGTACTTC | CATSFSGAGVEETQYF | TRBV5-8 | NA | NA | TRBJ2-5
TGTGCCGGCTGGGGGGGGAGGGGCGGCTACACCTTC | CAGWGGRGGYTF | TRBV30 | NA | NA | TRBJ1-2
TGTGCCAGTAATGATAGGGGGGGCCGTCGCAATCAGCCCCAGCATTTT | CASNDRGGRRNQPQHF | TRBV19 | NA | NA | TRBJ1-5
TGTGCCAGCAGCCAAAACCCGGGACAGGGTATCCCTGTCTATAATTCACCCCTCCACTTT | CASSQNPGQGIPVYNSPLHF | TRBV4-2 | TRBD1 | NA | TRBJ1-6
TGTGCCAGCAGTTTAGCGGGGGGTATTCACGAGCAGTACTTC | CASSLAGGIHEQYF | TRBV27 | TRBD2 | NA | TRBJ2-7
TGTGCCAGCAGTTTATTGGGGCCTGGAAACACCATATATTTT | CASSLLGPGNTIYF | TRBV28 | NA | NA | TRBJ1-3
TGTGCCAGCAGTACCCTCGCGGGGTTCACTGAAGCTTTCTTT | CASSTLAGFTEAFF | TRBV27 | NA | NA | TRBJ1-1
TGTGCCAGCGGGACCGAGGGTGGGAGGGCACCCCAGCATTTT | CASGTEGGRAPQHF | TRBV7-9 | NA | NA | TRBJ1-5
TGTGCCAGCACCCAAGGGGGGACAGGTTACAATGAGCAGTTCTTC | CASTQGGTGYNEQFF | TRBV25-1 | TRBD1 | NA | TRBJ2-1
TGTGCCAGCAGCTTATTGACGGGTTATGGCTACACCTTC | CASSLLTGYGYTF | TRBV7-3 | NA | NA | TRBJ1-2
TGCGCCAGCAGAGTAGCGGGAGGGAACCAAGAGACCCAGTACTTC | CASRVAGGNQETQYF | TRBV10-2 | TRBD2 | NA | TRBJ2-5
TGTGCCAGCAGTTTTTTGGCGTATGCGGGGGCACAAGAGACCCAGTACTTC | CASSFLAYAGAQETQYF | TRBV28 | NA | NA | TRBJ2-5
TGTGCCAGCAGTAAATATTCCGGGACAGGGGGGTCCTCTGGAAACACCATATATTTT | CASSKYSGTGGSSGNTIYF | TRBV27 | TRBD1 | NA | TRBJ1-3
TGTGCCAGCAATCGCGCGGTGAACACTGAAGCTTTCTTT | CASNRAVNTEAFF | TRBV28 | NA | NA | TRBJ1-1
TGTGCCAGCAGTTTACTACCCAACACTGAAGCTTTCTTT | CASSLLPNTEAFF | TRBV28 | NA | once | TRBJ1-1
TGTGCCAGCAGCTTAGTAGAGGCGGCGGGTTCACCCCTCCACTTT | CASSLVEAAGSPLHF | TRBV7-9 | NA | NA | TRBJ1-6